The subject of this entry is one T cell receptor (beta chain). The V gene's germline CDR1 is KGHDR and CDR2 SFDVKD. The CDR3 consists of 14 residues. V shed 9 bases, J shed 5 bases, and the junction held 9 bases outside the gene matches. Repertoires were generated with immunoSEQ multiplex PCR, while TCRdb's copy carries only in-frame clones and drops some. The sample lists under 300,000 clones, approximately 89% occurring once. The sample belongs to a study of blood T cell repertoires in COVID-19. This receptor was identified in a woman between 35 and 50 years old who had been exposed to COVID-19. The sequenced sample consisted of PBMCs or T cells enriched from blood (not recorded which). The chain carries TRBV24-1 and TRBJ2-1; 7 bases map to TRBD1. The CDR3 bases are TGTGCCACCGCCCGAGGGCAGGGGGACAATGAGCAGTTCTTC. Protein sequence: CATARGQGDNEQFF.